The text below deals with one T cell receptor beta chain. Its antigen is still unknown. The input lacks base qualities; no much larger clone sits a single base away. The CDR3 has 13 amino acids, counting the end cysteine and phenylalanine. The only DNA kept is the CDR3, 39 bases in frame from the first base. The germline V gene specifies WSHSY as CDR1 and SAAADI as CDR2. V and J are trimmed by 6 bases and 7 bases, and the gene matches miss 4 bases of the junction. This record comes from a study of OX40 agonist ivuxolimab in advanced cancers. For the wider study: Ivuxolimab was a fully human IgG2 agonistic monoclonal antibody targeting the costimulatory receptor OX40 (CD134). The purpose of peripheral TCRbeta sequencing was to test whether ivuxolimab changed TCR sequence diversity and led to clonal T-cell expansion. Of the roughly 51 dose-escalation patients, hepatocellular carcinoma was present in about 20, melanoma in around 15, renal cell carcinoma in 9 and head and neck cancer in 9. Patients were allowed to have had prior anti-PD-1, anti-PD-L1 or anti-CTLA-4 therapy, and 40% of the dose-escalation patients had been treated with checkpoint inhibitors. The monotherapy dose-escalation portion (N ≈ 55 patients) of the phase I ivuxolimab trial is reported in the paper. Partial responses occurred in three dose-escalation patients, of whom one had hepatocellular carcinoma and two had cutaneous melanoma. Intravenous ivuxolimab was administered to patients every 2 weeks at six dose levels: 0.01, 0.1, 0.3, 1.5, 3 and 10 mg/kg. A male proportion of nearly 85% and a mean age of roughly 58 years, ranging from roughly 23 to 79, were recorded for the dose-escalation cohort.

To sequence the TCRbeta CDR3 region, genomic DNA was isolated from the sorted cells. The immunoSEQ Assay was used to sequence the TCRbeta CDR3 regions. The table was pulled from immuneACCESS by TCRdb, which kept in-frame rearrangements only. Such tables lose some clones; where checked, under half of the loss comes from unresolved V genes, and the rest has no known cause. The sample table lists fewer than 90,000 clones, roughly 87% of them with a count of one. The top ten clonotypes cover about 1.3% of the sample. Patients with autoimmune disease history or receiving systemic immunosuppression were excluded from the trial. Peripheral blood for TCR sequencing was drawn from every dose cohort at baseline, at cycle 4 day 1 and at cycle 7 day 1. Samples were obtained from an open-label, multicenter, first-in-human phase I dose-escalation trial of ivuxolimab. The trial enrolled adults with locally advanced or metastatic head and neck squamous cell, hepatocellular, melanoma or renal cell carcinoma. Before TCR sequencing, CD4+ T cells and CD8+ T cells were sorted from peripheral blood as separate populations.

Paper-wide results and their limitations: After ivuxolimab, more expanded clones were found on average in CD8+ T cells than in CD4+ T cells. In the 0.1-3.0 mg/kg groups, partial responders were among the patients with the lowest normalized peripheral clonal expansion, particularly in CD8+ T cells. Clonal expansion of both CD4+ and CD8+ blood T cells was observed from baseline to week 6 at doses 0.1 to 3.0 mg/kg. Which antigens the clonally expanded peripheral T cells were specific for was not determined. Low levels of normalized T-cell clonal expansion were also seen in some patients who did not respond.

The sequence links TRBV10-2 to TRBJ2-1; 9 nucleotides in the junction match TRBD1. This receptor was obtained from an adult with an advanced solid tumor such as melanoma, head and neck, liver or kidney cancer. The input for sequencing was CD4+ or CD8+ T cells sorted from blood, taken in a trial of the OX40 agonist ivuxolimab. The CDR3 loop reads CASRGTGWNEQFF. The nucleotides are TGCGCCAGCAGGGGGACAGGGTGGAATGAGCAGTTCTTC.